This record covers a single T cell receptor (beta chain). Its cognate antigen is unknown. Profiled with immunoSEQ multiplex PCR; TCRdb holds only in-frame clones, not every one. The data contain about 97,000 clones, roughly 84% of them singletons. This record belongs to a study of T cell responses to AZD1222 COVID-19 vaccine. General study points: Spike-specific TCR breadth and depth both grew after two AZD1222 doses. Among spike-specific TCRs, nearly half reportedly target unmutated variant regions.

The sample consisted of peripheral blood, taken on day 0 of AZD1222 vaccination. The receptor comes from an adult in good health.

For the CDR3, the DNA is TGCGCCAGCAGCTTGGAGGCGACAGACGCCCGCTACACCTTC. Its protein product is CASSLEATDARYTF. The V gene is TRBV5-1, the J gene TRBJ1-2, with a weak D call TRBD1 (5 bases). The CDR3 runs 14 residues. CDR1 is SGHRS and CDR2 is YFSETQ in the germline V gene. The V and J ends lost 0 bases and 9 bases respectively, with 15 bases between them.